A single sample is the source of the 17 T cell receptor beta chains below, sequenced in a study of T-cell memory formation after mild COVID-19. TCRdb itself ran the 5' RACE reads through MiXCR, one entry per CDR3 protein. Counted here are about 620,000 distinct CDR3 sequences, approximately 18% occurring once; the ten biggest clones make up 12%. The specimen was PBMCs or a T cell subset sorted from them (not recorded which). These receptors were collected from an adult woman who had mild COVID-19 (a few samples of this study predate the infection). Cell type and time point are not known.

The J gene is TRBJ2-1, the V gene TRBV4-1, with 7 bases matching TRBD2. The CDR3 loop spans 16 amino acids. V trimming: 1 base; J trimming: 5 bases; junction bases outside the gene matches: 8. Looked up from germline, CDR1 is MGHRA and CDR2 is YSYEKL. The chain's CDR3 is CASSQGPGTKNNEQFF. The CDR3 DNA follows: TGCGCCAGCAGCCAAGGCCCCGGGACTAAGAACAATGAGCAGTTCTTC.

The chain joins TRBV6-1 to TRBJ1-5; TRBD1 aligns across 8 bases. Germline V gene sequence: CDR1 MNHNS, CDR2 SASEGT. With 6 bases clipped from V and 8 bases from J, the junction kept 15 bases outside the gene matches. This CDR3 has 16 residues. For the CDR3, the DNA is TGTGCCAGCAGACATAGGACAGGGACCGCCGTGAAGCCCCAGCATTTT. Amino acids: CASRHRTGTAVKPQHF.

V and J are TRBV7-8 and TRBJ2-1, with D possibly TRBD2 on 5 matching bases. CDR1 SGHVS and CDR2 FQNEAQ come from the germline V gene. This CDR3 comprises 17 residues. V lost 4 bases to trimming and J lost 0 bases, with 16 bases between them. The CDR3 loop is CASSSSEGPSSYNEQFF. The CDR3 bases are TGTGCCAGCAGCTCCTCAGAGGGTCCGAGCTCCTACAATGAGCAGTTCTTC.

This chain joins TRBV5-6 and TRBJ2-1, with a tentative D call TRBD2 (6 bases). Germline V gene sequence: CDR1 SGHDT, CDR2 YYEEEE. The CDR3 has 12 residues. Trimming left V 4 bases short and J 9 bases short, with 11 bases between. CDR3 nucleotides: TGTGCCAGCAGCGCGAGGACTACTGAGCAGTTCTTC. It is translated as CASSARTTEQFF.

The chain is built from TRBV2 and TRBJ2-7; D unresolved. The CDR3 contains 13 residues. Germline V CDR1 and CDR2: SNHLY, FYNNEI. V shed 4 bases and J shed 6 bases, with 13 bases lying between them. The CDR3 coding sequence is TGTGCCAGCAGTGTAGACCTACCCCTCGAGCAGTACTTC. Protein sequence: CASSVDLPLEQYF. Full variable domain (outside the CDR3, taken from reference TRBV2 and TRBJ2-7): EPEVTQTPSHQVTQMGQEVILRCVPISNHLYFYWYRQILGQKVEFLVSFYNNEISEKSEIFDDQFSVERPDGSNFTLKIRSTKLEDSAMYFCASSVDLPLEQYFGPGTRLTVT.

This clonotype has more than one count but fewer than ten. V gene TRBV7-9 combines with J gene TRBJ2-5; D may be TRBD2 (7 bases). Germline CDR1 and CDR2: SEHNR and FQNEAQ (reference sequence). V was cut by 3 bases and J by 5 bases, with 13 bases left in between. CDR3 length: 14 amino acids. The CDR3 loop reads CASSFNREGETQYF. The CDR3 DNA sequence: TGTGCCAGCAGCTTTAACAGGGAGGGCGAGACCCAGTACTTC.

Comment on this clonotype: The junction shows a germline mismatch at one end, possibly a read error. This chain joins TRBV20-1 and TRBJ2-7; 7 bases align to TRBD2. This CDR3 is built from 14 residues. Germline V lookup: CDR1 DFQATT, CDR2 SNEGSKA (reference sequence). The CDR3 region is CSARTQAGSYEHSF. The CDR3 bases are TGCAGTGCTAGAACCCAAGCGGGGTCCTACGAGCATTCCTTC.

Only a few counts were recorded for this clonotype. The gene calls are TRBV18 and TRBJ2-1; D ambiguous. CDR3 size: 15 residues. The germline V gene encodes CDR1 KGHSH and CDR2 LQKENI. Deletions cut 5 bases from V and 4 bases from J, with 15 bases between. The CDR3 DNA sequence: TGTGCCAGCTCATCCCACACATTTCCTTACAATGAGCAGTTCTTC. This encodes CASSSHTFPYNEQFF.

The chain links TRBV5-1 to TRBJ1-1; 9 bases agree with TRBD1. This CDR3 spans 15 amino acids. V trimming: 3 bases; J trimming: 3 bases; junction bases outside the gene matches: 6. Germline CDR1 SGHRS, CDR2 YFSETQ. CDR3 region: CASSYGTGHDTEAFF. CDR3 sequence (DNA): TGCGCCAGCAGCTACGGGACAGGGCACGACACTGAAGCTTTCTTT. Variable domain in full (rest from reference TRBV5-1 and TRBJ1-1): KAGVTQTPRYLIKTRGQQVTLSCSPISGHRSVSWYQQTPGQGLQFLFEYFSETQRNKGNFPGRFSGRQFSNSRSEMNVSTLELGDSALYLCASSYGTGHDTEAFFGQGTRLTVV.

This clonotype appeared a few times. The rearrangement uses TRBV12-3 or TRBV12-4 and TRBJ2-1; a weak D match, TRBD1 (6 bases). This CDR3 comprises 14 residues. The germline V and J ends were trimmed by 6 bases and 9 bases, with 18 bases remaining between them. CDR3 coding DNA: TGTGCCAGCAGCGGTCTAGCAGGACAGAGTGAGCAGTTCTTC. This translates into CASSGLAGQSEQFF.

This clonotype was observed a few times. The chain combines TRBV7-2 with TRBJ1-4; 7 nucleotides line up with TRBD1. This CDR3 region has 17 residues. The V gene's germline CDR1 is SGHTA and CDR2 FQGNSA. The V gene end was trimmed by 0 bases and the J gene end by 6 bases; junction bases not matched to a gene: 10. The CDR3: CASSLAILQGTYEKLFF. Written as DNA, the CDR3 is TGTGCCAGCAGCTTAGCGATCCTACAGGGGACTTATGAAAAACTGTTTTTT.

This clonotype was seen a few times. The CDR3 here is CSAIAGKSTDTQYF. The CDR3 DNA follows: TGCAGTGCTATAGCGGGAAAAAGCACAGATACGCAGTATTTT. The genes are TRBV20-1 and TRBJ2-3, with 8 bases lining up with TRBD2. The CDR3 runs to 14 residues. Germline V gives CDR1 DFQATT, CDR2 SNEGSKA (reference sequence). V was clipped by 4 bases and J by 0 bases; unmatched bases: 3.

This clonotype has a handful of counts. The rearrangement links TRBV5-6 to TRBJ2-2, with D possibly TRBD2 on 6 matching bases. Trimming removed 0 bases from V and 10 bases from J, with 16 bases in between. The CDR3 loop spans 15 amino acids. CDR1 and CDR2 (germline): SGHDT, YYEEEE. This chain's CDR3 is CASSLVGAGPVELFF. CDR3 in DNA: TGTGCCAGCAGCTTGGTAGGGGCGGGACCAGTGGAGCTGTTTTTT. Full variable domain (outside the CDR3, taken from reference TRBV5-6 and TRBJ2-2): DAGVTQSPTHLIKTRGQQVTLRCSPKSGHDTVSWYQQALGQGPQFIFQYYEEEERQRGNFPDRFSGHQFPNYSSELNVNALLLGDSALYLCASSLVGAGPVELFFGEGSRLTVL.

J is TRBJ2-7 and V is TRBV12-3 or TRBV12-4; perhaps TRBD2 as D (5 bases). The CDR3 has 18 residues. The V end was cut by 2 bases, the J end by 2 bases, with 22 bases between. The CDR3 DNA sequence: TGTGCCAGCAGTTTATTAATGGGTTTGCAGCGGAGCCCCTACGAGCAGTACTTC. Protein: CASSLLMGLQRSPYEQYF.

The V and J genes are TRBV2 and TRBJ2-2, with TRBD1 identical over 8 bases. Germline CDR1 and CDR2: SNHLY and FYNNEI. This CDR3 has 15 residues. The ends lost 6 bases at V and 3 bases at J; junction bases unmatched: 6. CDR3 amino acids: CASRGTGSYTGELFF. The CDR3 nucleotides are TGTGCCAGCAGGGGGACAGGATCTTACACCGGGGAGCTGTTTTTT.

The CDR3 reads CASSQGKGLAADTQYF. Here the CDR3 DNA reads TGCGCCAGCAGCCAAGGGAAGGGGCTAGCAGCAGATACGCAGTATTTT. The rearrangement uses TRBV4-1 and TRBJ2-3; perhaps D is TRBD1 or TRBD2 (5 bases each). The V gene lost 1 base and the J gene lost 4 bases, with 15 bases spanning the gap. The CDR3 spans 16 residues. The germline gives CDR1 MGHRA, CDR2 YSYEKL.

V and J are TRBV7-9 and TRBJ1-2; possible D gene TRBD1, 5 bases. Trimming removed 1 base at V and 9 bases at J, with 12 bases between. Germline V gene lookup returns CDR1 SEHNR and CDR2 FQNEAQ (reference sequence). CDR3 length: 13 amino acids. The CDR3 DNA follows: TGTGCCAGCAGCTTAGATGCAGGGTCCAGCTACACCTTC. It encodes CASSLDAGSSYTF.